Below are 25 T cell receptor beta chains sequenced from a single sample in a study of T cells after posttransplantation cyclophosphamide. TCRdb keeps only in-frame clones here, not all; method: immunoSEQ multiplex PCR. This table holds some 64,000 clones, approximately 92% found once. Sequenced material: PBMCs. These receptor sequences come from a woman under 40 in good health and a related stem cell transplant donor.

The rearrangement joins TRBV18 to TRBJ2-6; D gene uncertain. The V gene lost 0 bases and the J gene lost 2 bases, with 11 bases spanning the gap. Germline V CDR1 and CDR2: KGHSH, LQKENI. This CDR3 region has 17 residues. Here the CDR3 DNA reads TGTGCCAGCTCACCACCTAGGGCAGAGACTGGGGCCAACGTCCTGACTTTC. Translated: CASSPPRAETGANVLTF.

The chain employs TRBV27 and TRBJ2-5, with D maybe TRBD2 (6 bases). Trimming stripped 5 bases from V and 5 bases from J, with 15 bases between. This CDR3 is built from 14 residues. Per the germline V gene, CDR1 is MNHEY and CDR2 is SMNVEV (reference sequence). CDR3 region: CASSLRGGRETQYF. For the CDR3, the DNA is TGTGCCAGCAGTCTTCGGGGAGGAAGGGAGACCCAGTACTTC.

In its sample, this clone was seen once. DNA of the CDR3: TGTGCCAGCAGCCTTGGGACAGCGAATTCACCCCTCCACTTT. Its translation is CASSLGTANSPLHF. V and J are TRBV7-2 and TRBJ1-6; 7 bases are a match to TRBD1. The V segment lost 5 bases and the J segment 7 bases; nucleotides outside the gene matches: 5. Germline V CDR1 and CDR2: SGHTA, FQGNSA. The CDR3 sequence is 14 residues long. The full variable domain, with the rest looked up from reference TRBV7-2 and TRBJ1-6, is GAGVSQSPSNKVTEKGKDVELRCDPISGHTALYWYRQSLGQGLEFLIYFQGNSAPDKSGLPSDRFSAERTGGSVSTLTIQRTQQEDSAVYLCASSLGTANSPLHFGNGTRLTVT.

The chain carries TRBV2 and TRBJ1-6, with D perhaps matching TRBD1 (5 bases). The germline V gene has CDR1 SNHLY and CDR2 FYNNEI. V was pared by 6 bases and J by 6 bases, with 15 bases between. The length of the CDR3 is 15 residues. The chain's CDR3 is CASRENDGGNSPLHF. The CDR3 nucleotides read TGTGCCAGCAGAGAGAATGACGGGGGTAATTCACCCCTCCACTTT. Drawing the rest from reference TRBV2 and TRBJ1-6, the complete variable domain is EPEVTQTPSHQVTQMGQEVILRCVPISNHLYFYWYRQILGQKVEFLVSFYNNEISEKSEIFDDQFSVERPDGSNFTLKIRSTKLEDSAMYFCASRENDGGNSPLHFGNGTRLTVT.

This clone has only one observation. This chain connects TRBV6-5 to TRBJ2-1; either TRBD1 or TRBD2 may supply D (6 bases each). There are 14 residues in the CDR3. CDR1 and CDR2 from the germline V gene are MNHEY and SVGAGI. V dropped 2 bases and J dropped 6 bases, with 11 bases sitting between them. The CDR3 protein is CASSYPGGPNEQFF. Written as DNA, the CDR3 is TGTGCCAGCAGTTACCCCGGGGGCCCCAATGAGCAGTTCTTC.

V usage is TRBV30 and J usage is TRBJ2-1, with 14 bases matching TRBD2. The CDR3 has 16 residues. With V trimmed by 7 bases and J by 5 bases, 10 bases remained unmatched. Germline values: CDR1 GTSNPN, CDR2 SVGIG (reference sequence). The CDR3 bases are TGTGCCTCGTCCCGGACTAGCGGGGGGATGCACAATGAGCAGTTCTTC. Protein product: CASSRTSGGMHNEQFF. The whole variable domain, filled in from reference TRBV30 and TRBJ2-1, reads SQTIHQWPATLVQPVGSPLSLECTVEGTSNPNLYWYRQAAGRGLQLLFYSVGIGQISSEVPQNLSASRPQDRQFILSSKKLLLSDSGFYLCASSRTSGGMHNEQFFGPGTRLTVL.

In nucleotides, the CDR3 is TGTGCCAGCAGCCGGGGACAGGGGGTTCTCGAGCAGTACTTC. This encodes CASSRGQGVLEQYF. The V gene is TRBV7-8, the J gene TRBJ2-7, with 11 positions matching TRBD1. CDR1 and CDR2 (germline): SGHVS, FQNEAQ. This CDR3 has 14 amino acids. After removal of 5 bases from V and 6 bases from J, the junction contained 6 bases not matched to a gene.

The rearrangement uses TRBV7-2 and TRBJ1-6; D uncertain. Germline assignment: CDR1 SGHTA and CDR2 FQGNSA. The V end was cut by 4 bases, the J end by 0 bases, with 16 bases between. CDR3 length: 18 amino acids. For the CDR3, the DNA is TGTGCCAGCAGCTCAAGTTTGGTAGCTCTCTCCTATAATTCACCCCTCCACTTT. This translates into CASSSSLVALSYNSPLHF. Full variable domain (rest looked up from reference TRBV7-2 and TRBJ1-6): GAGVSQSPSNKVTEKGKDVELRCDPISGHTALYWYRQSLGQGLEFLIYFQGNSAPDKSGLPSDRFSAERTGGSVSTLTIQRTQQEDSAVYLCASSSSLVALSYNSPLHFGNGTRLTVT.

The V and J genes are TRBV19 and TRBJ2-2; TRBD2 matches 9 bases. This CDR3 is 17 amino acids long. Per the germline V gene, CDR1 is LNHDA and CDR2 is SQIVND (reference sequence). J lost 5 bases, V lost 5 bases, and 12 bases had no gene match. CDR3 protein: CASSRGLAGAGTGELFF. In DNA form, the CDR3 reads TGTGCCAGTAGTCGGGGACTAGCTGGGGCGGGGACCGGGGAGCTGTTTTTT.

CDR3 DNA sequence: TGTGCCAGCAGTTACTCCGGGACAGGGAATGAAAAACTGTTTTTT. Protein sequence: CASSYSGTGNEKLFF. This chain links TRBV6-6 with TRBJ1-4; TRBD1 matches 9 bases. Germline V gene lookup returns CDR1 MNHNY and CDR2 SVGAGI (reference sequence). The J segment lost 5 bases and the V segment lost 0 bases, leaving 1 base of the junction unmatched. The CDR3 covers 15 residues.

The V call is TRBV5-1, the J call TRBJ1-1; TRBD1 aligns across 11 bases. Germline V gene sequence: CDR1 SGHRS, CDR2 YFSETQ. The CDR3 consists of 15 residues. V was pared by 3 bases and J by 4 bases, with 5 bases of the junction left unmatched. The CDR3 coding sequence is TGCGCCAGCAGCTCACTGGGGACAGGGGGCACTGAAGCTTTCTTT. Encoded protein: CASSSLGTGGTEAFF.

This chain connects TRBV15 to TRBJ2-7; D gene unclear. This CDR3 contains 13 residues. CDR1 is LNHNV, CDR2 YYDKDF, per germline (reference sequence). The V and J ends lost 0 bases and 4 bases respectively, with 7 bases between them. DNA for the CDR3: TGTGCCACCAGCAGAGATACGGAGTACGAGCAGTACTTC. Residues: CATSRDTEYEQYF.

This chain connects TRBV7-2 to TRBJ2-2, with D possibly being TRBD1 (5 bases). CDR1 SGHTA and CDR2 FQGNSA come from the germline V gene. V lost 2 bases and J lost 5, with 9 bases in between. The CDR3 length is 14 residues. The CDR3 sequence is CASSLSRVTGELFF. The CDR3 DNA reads TGTGCCAGCAGCTTATCCAGGGTTACCGGGGAGCTGTTTTTT.

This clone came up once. This CDR3 reads CASGQGGTEAFF. DNA of the CDR3: TGTGCCAGCGGACAGGGGGGGACTGAAGCTTTCTTT. V gene TRBV2 combines with J gene TRBJ1-1; 10 bases fit TRBD1. The V and J ends lost 8 bases and 5 bases, in that order; junction bases with no gene match: 2. From germline, CDR1 is SNHLY and CDR2 FYNNEI. CDR3 length: 12 residues.

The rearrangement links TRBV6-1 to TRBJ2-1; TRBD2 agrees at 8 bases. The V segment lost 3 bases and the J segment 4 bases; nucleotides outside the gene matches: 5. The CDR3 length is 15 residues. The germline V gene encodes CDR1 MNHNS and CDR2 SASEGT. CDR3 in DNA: TGTGCCAGCAGTGAGATAGCGGGGTCTTACAATGAGCAGTTCTTC. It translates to CASSEIAGSYNEQFF.

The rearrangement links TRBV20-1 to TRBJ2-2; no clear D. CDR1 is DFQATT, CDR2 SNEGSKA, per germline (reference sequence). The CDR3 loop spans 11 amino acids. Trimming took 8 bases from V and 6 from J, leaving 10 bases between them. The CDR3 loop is CSSPESGELFF. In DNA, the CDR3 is TGCAGTTCGCCCGAATCCGGGGAGCTGTTTTTT.

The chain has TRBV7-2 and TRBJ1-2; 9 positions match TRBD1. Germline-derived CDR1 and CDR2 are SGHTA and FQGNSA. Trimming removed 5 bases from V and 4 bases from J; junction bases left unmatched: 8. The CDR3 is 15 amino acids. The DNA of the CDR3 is TGTGCCAGCAGCCATGACAGGGGGGCAGTCTATGGCTACACCTTC. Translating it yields CASSHDRGAVYGYTF.

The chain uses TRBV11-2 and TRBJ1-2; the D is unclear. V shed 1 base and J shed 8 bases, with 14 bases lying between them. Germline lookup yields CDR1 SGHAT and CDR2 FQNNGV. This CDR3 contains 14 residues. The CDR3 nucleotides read TGTGCCAGCAGCTTAGGCCTCAGGTTACGCGGCTACACCTTC. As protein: CASSLGLRLRGYTF.

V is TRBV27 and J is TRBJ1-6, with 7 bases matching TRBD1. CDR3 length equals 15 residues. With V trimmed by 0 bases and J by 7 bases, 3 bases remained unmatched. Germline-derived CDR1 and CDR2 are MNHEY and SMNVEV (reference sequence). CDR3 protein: CASSLSGTANSPLHF. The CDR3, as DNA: TGTGCCAGCAGTTTATCCGGGACAGCGAATTCACCCCTCCACTTT.

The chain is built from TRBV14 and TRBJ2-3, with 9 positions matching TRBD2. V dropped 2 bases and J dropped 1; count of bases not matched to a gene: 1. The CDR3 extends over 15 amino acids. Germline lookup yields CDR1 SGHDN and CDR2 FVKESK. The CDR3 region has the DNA TGTGCCAGCAGCCAATTAGCGGGGGGCACAGATACGCAGTATTTT. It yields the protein CASSQLAGGTDTQYF.

CDR3 bases: TGCAGCGTTGAAGCTCGGGCGTTCGATACGCAGTATTTT. This encodes CSVEARAFDTQYF. The chain links TRBV29-1 to TRBJ2-3; D unresolved. The CDR3 sequence is 13 residues long. The germline CDR1 and CDR2 sequences are SQVTM and ANQGSEA. Trimming shortened V by 1 base and J by 6 bases, and 11 bases separated the two germline ends.

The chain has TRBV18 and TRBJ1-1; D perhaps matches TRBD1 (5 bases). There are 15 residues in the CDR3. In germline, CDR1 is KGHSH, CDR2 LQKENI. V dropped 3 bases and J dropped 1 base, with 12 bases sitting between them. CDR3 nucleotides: TGTGCCAGCTCACCTTCCTCTGGGGGGAACACTGAAGCTTTCTTT. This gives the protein CASSPSSGGNTEAFF.

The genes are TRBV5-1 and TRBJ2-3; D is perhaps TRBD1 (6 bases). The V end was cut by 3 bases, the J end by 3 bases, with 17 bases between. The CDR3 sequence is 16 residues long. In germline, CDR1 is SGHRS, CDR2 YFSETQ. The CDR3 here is CASSSGTTILTDTQYF. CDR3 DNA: TGCGCCAGCAGCTCCGGGACAACGATCCTTACAGATACGCAGTATTTT.

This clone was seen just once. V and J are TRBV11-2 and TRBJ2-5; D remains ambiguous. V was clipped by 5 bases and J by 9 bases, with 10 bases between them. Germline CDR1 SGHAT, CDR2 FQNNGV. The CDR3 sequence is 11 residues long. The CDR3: CASSPFKAQYF. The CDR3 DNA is TGTGCCAGCAGCCCCTTTAAAGCCCAGTACTTC.

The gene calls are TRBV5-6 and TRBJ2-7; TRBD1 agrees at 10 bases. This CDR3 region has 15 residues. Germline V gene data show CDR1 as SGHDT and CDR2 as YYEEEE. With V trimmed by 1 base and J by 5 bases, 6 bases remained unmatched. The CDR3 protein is CASSLSGTGVHEQYF. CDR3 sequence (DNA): TGTGCCAGCAGCTTGAGCGGGACAGGGGTTCACGAGCAGTACTTC.